The T cell receptor (beta chain) under discussion was sequenced for a study of T-cell memory formation after mild COVID-19. Study conclusions and caveats: From day 15 to 85, contracting clones were balanced between CD4 and CD8, whereas later expanders leaned toward CD4+.

This CDR3 comprises 16 residues. Trimming removed 3 bases from V and 2 bases from J; junction bases left unmatched: 6. Germline V gene lookup returns CDR1 SGHTA and CDR2 FQGNSA. TCR alpha and TCR beta cDNA libraries with sample barcodes and UMIs came from 5'RACE using constant-segment primers. One entry per CDR3 protein, called by TCRdb with MiXCR from the 5' RACE reads. The data contain approximately 290,000 distinct CDR3 sequences, approximately 19% of them seen just once; the ten biggest clones take up more than 20%. Concerning this clonotype itself: Its antigen remains unknown.

Specimen: PBMCs or a T cell subset sorted from them (not recorded which). The V call is TRBV7-2, the J call TRBJ2-3; 9 bases fit TRBD2. The origin of this receptor is a man in his late teens or twenties who had mild COVID-19 (a few samples of this study predate the infection). Cell type and time point are not known. CDR3 DNA: TGTGCCAGCAGCTTTGGCGGGGGGGGCCACACAGATACGCAGTATTTT. Translation gives CASSFGGGGHTDTQYF. Filled out from reference TRBV7-2 and TRBJ2-3, the complete variable domain reads GAGVSQSPSNKVTEKGKDVELRCDPISGHTALYWYRQSLGQGLEFLIYFQGNSAPDKSGLPSDRFSAERTGGSVSTLTIQRTQQEDSAVYLCASSFGGGGHTDTQYFGPGTRLTVL.